This entry lists 30 T cell receptor beta chains sequenced from one sample in a study of cytomegalovirus exposure and HLA in healthy donors. Vbeta (60) and Jbeta (13) primers were used in the PCR. TCRdb's copy holds only in-frame clones and misses some; the assay was immunoSEQ multiplex PCR. Of 70,000 to 85,000 clones detected, about two thirds appear once; the ten largest clones hold 5% to 6%. The material sequenced was PBMCs. These receptors came from a man younger than 40 in good health and CMV-seropositive.

The chain links TRBV25-1 to TRBJ2-7; the D gene is possibly TRBD1 (5 bases). This CDR3 region has 12 residues. The germline V gene has CDR1 MGHDK and CDR2 SYGVNS. V shed 3 bases and J shed 5 bases, with 8 bases lying between them. CDR3 loop: CASSDREDEQYF. The DNA of the CDR3 is TGTGCCAGCAGTGACAGGGAAGACGAGCAGTACTTC.

The chain has TRBV11-3 and TRBJ1-6; the D gene is possibly TRBD1 (5 bases). Trimming left V 8 bases short and J 5 bases short, with 13 bases between. The CDR3 runs to 14 residues. The germline gives CDR1 SGHNT, CDR2 YENEEA. DNA for the CDR3: TGTGCCAGCGGACAAAGGGTTAATAATTCACCCCTCCACTTT. This encodes CASGQRVNNSPLHF.

The chain employs TRBV5-1 and TRBJ2-7; 8 bases match TRBD1. Unmatched junction bases numbered 12, after V lost 7 bases and J lost 3 bases. This CDR3 contains 15 residues. The germline CDR1 and CDR2 sequences are SGHRS and YFSETQ. This CDR3 reads CASRQTAGQGYEQYF. Here the CDR3 DNA reads TGCGCCAGCCGTCAAACCGCCGGACAGGGCTACGAGCAGTACTTC. Together with reference TRBV5-1 and TRBJ2-7, the CDR3 gives the full variable domain: KAGVTQTPRYLIKTRGQQVTLSCSPISGHRSVSWYQQTPGQGLQFLFEYFSETQRNKGNFPGRFSGRQFSNSRSEMNVSTLELGDSALYLCASRQTAGQGYEQYFGPGTRLTVT.

The chain has TRBV30 and TRBJ1-5; TRBD1 aligns across 10 bases. Germline loops: CDR1 GTSNPN, CDR2 SVGIG (reference sequence). This CDR3 is built from 14 residues. J was trimmed by 5 bases and V by 4 bases; bases with no gene match: 5. CDR3: CAWTPGQGYQPQHF. Here the CDR3 DNA reads TGTGCCTGGACCCCGGGACAGGGGTATCAGCCCCAGCATTTT.

This clone has a single count. The chain couples TRBV10-3 to TRBJ2-7, with D tentatively TRBD1 (6 bases). Between the trimmed V and J ends, which lost 6 bases and 7 bases, there was a span of 16 bases. CDR1 is ENHRY and CDR2 is SYGVKD in the germline V gene. CDR3 length: 13 residues. The CDR3 sequence is CAISLSTGLEQYF. CDR3 bases: TGTGCCATCAGCTTATCAACAGGGCTGGAGCAGTACTTC.

This sequence joins TRBV27 and TRBJ2-1; 11 bases are a match to TRBD2. Germline lookup yields CDR1 MNHEY and CDR2 SMNVEV (reference sequence). Trimming took 3 bases from V and 8 from J; bases not matched to a gene: 6. This CDR3 region has 15 residues. CDR3 sequence (DNA): TGTGCCAGCAGTTTTGGTAGCGGGGGGGCCTATGAGCAGTTCTTC. Its protein product is CASSFGSGGAYEQFF.

V and J are TRBV28 and TRBJ2-5; TRBD2 is a possible D gene (5 bases). Per germline, CDR1 MDHEN and CDR2 SYDVKM. The CDR3 contains 14 residues. V was clipped by 6 bases and J by 5 bases, with 16 bases between them. Here the CDR3 reads CASRYAGFQETQYF. The DNA of the CDR3 is TGTGCCAGCAGGTATGCGGGCTTCCAGGAGACCCAGTACTTC.

The chain combines TRBV27 with TRBJ2-3; TRBD2 aligns across 8 bases. Per the germline V gene, CDR1 is MNHEY and CDR2 is SMNVEV (reference sequence). Trimming at V came to 6 bases and at J to 2 bases, leaving 10 bases not matched to a gene. The CDR3 is 16 amino acids. CDR3 coding DNA: TGTGCCAGCAGCCGTCGCCCGGGGGGGGACACAGATACGCAGTATTTT. It specifies CASSRRPGGDTDTQYF.

In this sample, this clone turned up once. The chain links TRBV7-6 to TRBJ2-7; TRBD1 matches 9 bases. Germline V lookup: CDR1 SGHVS, CDR2 FNYEAQ. The CDR3 extends over 18 amino acids. Trimming at V came to 4 bases and at J to 0 bases, leaving 13 bases not matched to a gene. CDR3 amino acids: CASSSNREGTGTSYEQYF. The CDR3, as DNA: TGTGCCAGCAGCTCGAATCGTGAGGGGACAGGGACCTCCTACGAGCAGTACTTC.

The chain recombines TRBV5-1 with TRBJ1-5; no firm D call. Germline V lookup: CDR1 SGHRS, CDR2 YFSETQ. Trimming shortened V by 9 bases and J by 3 bases, and 4 bases separated the two germline ends. The CDR3 covers 10 residues. CDR3: CATLNQPQHF. In DNA form, the CDR3 reads TGCGCCACCCTCAATCAGCCCCAGCATTTT.

This clone was found once. This sequence joins TRBV28 and TRBJ2-4; possible D gene TRBD1, 5 bases. In germline, CDR1 is MDHEN, CDR2 SYDVKM. The CDR3 spans 17 residues. V lost 3 bases to trimming and J lost 0 bases, with 15 bases between them. CDR3 residues: CASSFQGANLAKNIQYF. Here the CDR3 DNA reads TGTGCCAGCAGTTTCCAGGGTGCCAATCTAGCCAAAAACATTCAGTACTTC.

The V gene is TRBV10-3, the J gene TRBJ2-7, with 7 bases fitting TRBD1. Germline-derived CDR1 and CDR2 are ENHRY and SYGVKD. Unmatched junction bases numbered 4, after V lost 1 base and J lost 1 base. The CDR3 covers 15 residues. The CDR3 DNA is TGTGCCATCAGTGAGTGGGACAGCCGGTCCTACGAGCAGTACTTC. Translation: CAISEWDSRSYEQYF.

DNA for the CDR3: TGCGCCAGCAGCTTGGTCCAGGGGGCTTACAATGAGCAGTTCTTC. It translates to CASSLVQGAYNEQFF. V and J are TRBV5-1 and TRBJ2-1, with 8 bases matching TRBD1. The CDR3 covers 15 residues. The germline gives CDR1 SGHRS, CDR2 YFSETQ. The junction had 3 bases not matched to a gene; V was cut back by 0 bases and J by 4 bases.

The V and J genes are TRBV28 and TRBJ1-2, with 9 positions matching TRBD1. CDR3 length: 15 residues. CDR1 MDHEN and CDR2 SYDVKM come from the germline V gene. The V gene end was trimmed by 6 bases and the J gene end by 4 bases; junction bases not matched to a gene: 9. CDR3 sequence: CASSPGDRAPYGYTF. The CDR3 nucleotides are TGTGCCAGCAGCCCCGGGGACAGGGCGCCCTATGGCTACACCTTC.

V gene TRBV5-1 combines with J gene TRBJ2-3; the D gene is possibly TRBD1 (6 bases). The CDR3 loop spans 13 amino acids. The ends were cut back, 4 bases at V and 6 bases at J, with 12 bases in the middle. Germline CDR1 and CDR2: SGHRS and YFSETQ. The CDR3 DNA sequence: TGCGCCAGCAGCACCTACAGGGAGGATACGCAGTATTTT. Amino acid sequence: CASSTYREDTQYF.

There are a few counts of this clone. The rearrangement uses TRBV6-6 and TRBJ2-1; 8 nucleotides align to TRBD1. CDR1 is MNHNY and CDR2 is SVGAGI in the germline V gene (reference sequence). J lost 6 bases, V lost 2 bases, and 0 bases had no gene match. This CDR3 has 13 amino acids. CDR3 sequence reads: CASSYTGGNEQFF. CDR3 nucleotide sequence: TGTGCCAGCAGTTACACAGGGGGCAATGAGCAGTTCTTC.

This clone was observed a handful of times. The chain has TRBV7-3 and TRBJ2-1; TRBD2 is a possible D gene (6 bases). The germline V gene encodes CDR1 SGHTA and CDR2 FQGTGA. Trimming took 3 bases from V and 10 from J, leaving 10 bases between them. The CDR3 is 12 amino acids. The CDR3 loop is CASSFAGGEQFF. The CDR3 DNA follows: TGTGCCAGCAGCTTCGCTGGGGGGGAGCAGTTCTTC.

The rearrangement uses TRBV7-3 and TRBJ2-7; the match to TRBD1 covers 8 bases. CDR3 length: 16 residues. Germline CDR1 and CDR2: SGHTA and FQGTGA. After removal of 0 bases from V and 5 bases from J, the junction contained 9 bases not matched to a gene. The CDR3 loop is CASSLTVRTGWDEQYF. The CDR3, as DNA: TGTGCCAGCAGCTTAACCGTGAGGACAGGGTGGGACGAGCAGTACTTC. The whole variable domain, filled in from reference TRBV7-3 and TRBJ2-7, reads GAGVSQTPSNKVTEKGKYVELRCDPISGHTALYWYRQSLGQGPEFLIYFQGTGAADDSGLPNDRFFAVRPEGSVSTLKIQRTERGDSAVYLCASSLTVRTGWDEQYFGPGTRLTVT.

In its sample, this clone was seen a few times. The genes are TRBV5-1 and TRBJ2-1; TRBD2 matches at 10 bases. Germline values: CDR1 SGHRS, CDR2 YFSETQ. V shed 4 bases, J shed 6 bases, and the junction held 4 bases outside the gene matches. The length of the CDR3 is 14 residues. The CDR3 DNA reads as TGCGCCAGCAGCGGCACTAGCGGGGCCAATGAGCAGTTCTTC. The encoded protein is CASSGTSGANEQFF. Full variable domain (outside the CDR3, taken from reference TRBV5-1 and TRBJ2-1): KAGVTQTPRYLIKTRGQQVTLSCSPISGHRSVSWYQQTPGQGLQFLFEYFSETQRNKGNFPGRFSGRQFSNSRSEMNVSTLELGDSALYLCASSGTSGANEQFFGPGTRLTVL.

This clone was detected only a few times. The CDR3 DNA reads as TGTGCCAGCAGTGATCTAGCGGCGTTGAACACCGGGGAGCTGTTTTTT. Its protein is CASSDLAALNTGELFF. The rearrangement uses TRBV2 and TRBJ2-2; TRBD2 matches at 7 bases. This CDR3 spans 16 amino acids. With V trimmed by 3 bases and J by 1 base, 5 bases remained unmatched. CDR1 is SNHLY and CDR2 is FYNNEI in the germline V gene.

The chain combines TRBV7-9 with TRBJ2-1, with 12 bases fitting TRBD2. The junction had 10 bases not matched to a gene; V was cut back by 5 bases and J by 8 bases. This CDR3 region has 16 residues. The germline V gene has CDR1 SEHNR and CDR2 FQNEAQ (reference sequence). CDR3 nucleotides: TGTGCCAGCAGCGCGAGGGCTAGGACTAGCGGGGATGAGCAGTTCTTC. Its translation: CASSARARTSGDEQFF.

This rearrangement joins TRBV15 to TRBJ1-2; 7 bases fit TRBD1. The CDR3 extends over 22 amino acids. Looked up from germline, CDR1 is LNHNV and CDR2 is YYDKDF (reference sequence). V trimming: 0 bases; J trimming: 8 bases; junction bases outside the gene matches: 30. The CDR3 nucleotides are TGTGCCACCAGCAGAGATTCACGGATGGGTGGTTTGCGAAAGGGGGCCGGTCGAGGCTACACCTTC. Translating it yields CATSRDSRMGGLRKGAGRGYTF.

The J gene is TRBJ2-6, the V gene TRBV28; a possible D gene is TRBD1 (5 bases). V was trimmed by 6 bases and J by 0 bases, leaving 12 bases between them. CDR1 is MDHEN, CDR2 SYDVKM, per germline. The CDR3 has 16 amino acids. The CDR3 DNA reads as TGTGCCAGCAGCGGCAAAGGGGTCTCTGGGGCCAACGTCCTGACTTTC. This sequence encodes CASSGKGVSGANVLTF.

The rearrangement links TRBV19 to TRBJ2-3; 7 bases align to TRBD1. V shed 2 bases and J 0 bases; nucleotides not matched to a gene: 11. Germline V CDR1 and CDR2: LNHDA, SQIVND (reference sequence). The CDR3 sequence is 18 residues long. CDR3 loop: CASSIYGTAYSSTDTQYF. For the CDR3, the DNA is TGTGCCAGTAGTATATACGGGACAGCCTACTCTAGCACAGATACGCAGTATTTT.

This clone was recorded a few times. The CDR3 nucleotides read TGTGCCAATCCAAGCGTCGATCGGCATCACGAGCAGTACTTC. Translating gives CANPSVDRHHEQYF. The chain couples TRBV19 to TRBJ2-7; no reliable D call. The CDR3 is 14 residues long. The V gene's germline CDR1 is LNHDA and CDR2 SQIVND (reference sequence). Trimming took 10 bases from V and 5 from J, leaving 21 bases between them.

V is TRBV28 and J is TRBJ2-1, with 8 positions matching TRBD2. Trimming removed 1 base from V and 7 bases from J; junction bases left unmatched: 12. The CDR3 runs to 17 residues. Germline V gives CDR1 MDHEN, CDR2 SYDVKM. The CDR3 nucleotides are TGTGCCAGCAGTTTATCAGTCCGATCGGGAGGGAGGAATGAGCAGTTCTTC. Protein: CASSLSVRSGGRNEQFF.

The chain carries TRBV10-2 and TRBJ2-1; 11 bases line up with TRBD1. V trimming: 7 bases; J trimming: 7 bases; junction bases outside the gene matches: 3. There are 13 residues in the CDR3. CDR1 is WSHSY, CDR2 SAAADI, per germline. The CDR3 DNA is TGCGCCAGCACCTGGGACAGGGGGAATGAGCAGTTCTTC. It is translated as CASTWDRGNEQFF.

The J gene is TRBJ2-7, the V gene TRBV5-6, with a possible D match to TRBD1 (5 bases). The germline gives CDR1 SGHDT, CDR2 YYEEEE. Trimming stripped 2 bases from V and 2 bases from J, with 5 bases between. The CDR3 totals 12 residues. Written as DNA, the CDR3 is TGTGCCAGCAGCTTACAGGCCTACGAGCAGTACTTC. This gives the protein CASSLQAYEQYF.

V usage is TRBV10-2 and J usage is TRBJ2-5; 12 bases map to TRBD2. V dropped 8 bases and J dropped 5; count of bases not matched to a gene: 9. In germline, CDR1 is WSHSY, CDR2 SAAADI. This CDR3 comprises 15 residues. The CDR3 is CASGASGGVVETQYF. The CDR3 DNA is TGCGCCAGCGGTGCTAGCGGGGGGGTGGTGGAGACCCAGTACTTC.

This sequence joins TRBV11-3 and TRBJ2-3; 9 bases map to TRBD1. Looked up from germline, CDR1 is SGHNT and CDR2 is YENEEA. CDR3 length equals 14 residues. Trimming at V came to 5 bases and at J to 4 bases, leaving 4 bases not matched to a gene. CDR3 residues: CASSPRTGADTQYF. The CDR3 nucleotides are TGTGCCAGCAGCCCTCGGACAGGGGCAGATACGCAGTATTTT.